One T cell receptor (beta chain) is described in this entry. The sample comes from a study of siplizumab effects on memory and regulatory T cells. From germline, CDR1 is MNHNS and CDR2 SASEGT. This CDR3 is built from 17 residues. Trimming pared 2 bases from V and 2 bases from J, leaving 17 bases between. Per-sample assaying covered 95,000 to 100,000 TCR templates. Data came from immunoSEQ multiplex PCR; TCRdb stores just in-frame clones and leaves some out. The repertoire has approximately 50,000 clones, more than 85% of them found once; the top ten carry 17%. Specimen: CD8+ T cells sorted from blood. The receptor was derived from a human donor in good health. The gene calls are TRBV6-1 and TRBJ2-3; no reliable D call. The CDR3 nucleotides read TGTGCCAGCAGTGAATTTCAAACTGAAGCTTACACAGATACGCAGTATTTT. This gives the protein CASSEFQTEAYTDTQYF.